A single sample is the source of the 17 T cell receptor beta chains below, sequenced in a study of blood T cells in healthy people across ages. Through a sample-barcoded 5' primer and a J-beta primer mix, a second PCR was run for roughly 6 to 12 cycles. TCRdb called the 5' RACE reads again in MiXCR, with one record for every CDR3 protein. The sample contains around 900,000 distinct CDR3 sequences, roughly 26% of which appear only once. The sequenced sample consisted of blood. Every receptor here comes from a woman of 80 years or more in good health.

This clonotype was picked up many times. This chain connects TRBV2 to TRBJ2-1; D perhaps matches TRBD2 (5 bases). This CDR3 spans 14 amino acids. Trimming removed 2 bases at V and 6 bases at J, with 11 bases between. CDR1 is SNHLY, CDR2 FYNNEI, per germline. The CDR3 DNA follows: TGTGCCAGCAGTGAATCGCTAGGAGGCAATGAGCAGTTCTTC. Protein product: CASSESLGGNEQFF.

This clonotype was counted a few times. The chain couples TRBV3-1 to TRBJ1-2; TRBD1 might be the D (6 bases). V lost 0 bases and J lost 4, with 12 bases in between. Germline V gives CDR1 LGHDT, CDR2 YNNKEL (reference sequence). This CDR3 spans 15 amino acids. Written as DNA, the CDR3 is TGTGCCAGCAGCCAAGATTTTGGGGGCGGCTATGGCTACACCTTC. Amino acids: CASSQDFGGGYGYTF.

V gene TRBV30 combines with J gene TRBJ2-1, with 10 bases identical to TRBD2. Germline V gene sequence: CDR1 GTSNPN, CDR2 SVGIG (reference sequence). Trimming cost V 2 bases and J 2 bases; bases outside gene matches: 9. The CDR3 is 17 residues long. The CDR3 DNA reads as TGTGCCTGGAGTTCGACCCGGACTAGCGGAACCTACAATGAGCAGTTCTTC. It yields the protein CAWSSTRTSGTYNEQFF.

Many counts were recorded for this clonotype. V gene TRBV7-2 combines with J gene TRBJ2-5; D tentatively fits TRBD1 or TRBD2 (5 bases each). V was shortened by 4 bases and J by 5 bases, with 17 bases between the two germline ends. From germline, CDR1 is SGHTA and CDR2 FQGNSA. This CDR3 region has 15 residues. The CDR3 is CASSYLLGVGETQYF. In DNA, the CDR3 is TGTGCCAGCAGCTATCTCCTGGGGGTTGGGGAGACCCAGTACTTC.

This clonotype was detected many times. The chain couples TRBV6-2 or TRBV6-3 to TRBJ2-3, with TRBD2 matching 11 bases. Unmatched junction bases numbered 13, after V lost 2 bases and J lost 0 bases. This CDR3 contains 20 residues. Germline CDR1 reads MNHEY; CDR2 reads SVGEGT. The CDR3 protein is CASSYPLRGLAGGSTDTQYF. The DNA for the CDR3 is TGTGCCAGCAGTTACCCCCTCCGCGGGCTAGCGGGGGGTAGCACAGATACGCAGTATTTT.

The chain carries TRBV7-2 and TRBJ1-2, with 9 nucleotides matching TRBD1. V lost 4 bases and J lost 7; bases outside the gene matches: 10. The CDR3 has 15 amino acids. Germline loops: CDR1 SGHTA, CDR2 FQGNSA. Here the CDR3 DNA reads TGTGCCAGCAGCTCGGCTACACAGGGGGCGGGTGGCTACACCTTC. Protein sequence: CASSSATQGAGGYTF.

About this clonotype: This clone may be a read error of a much larger clone one base away. The chain is built from TRBV7-2 and TRBJ2-3, with TRBD2 matching over 8 bases. This CDR3 is 16 amino acids long. The germline V gene has CDR1 SGHTA and CDR2 FQGNSA. As DNA, the CDR3 is TGTGCCAACAGCTTAGACGGGACTAGTAGCACAGATACGCAGTATTTT. This codes for CANSLDGTSSTDTQYF.

Ten or more counts support this clonotype. V and J are TRBV7-2 and TRBJ1-4; D ambiguous. This CDR3 has 15 residues. CDR1 is SGHTA and CDR2 is FQGNSA in the germline V gene. The germline V and J ends were trimmed by 1 base and 0 bases, with 6 bases remaining between them. Here the CDR3 DNA reads TGTGCCAGCAGCTTAGTGGCAACAACTAATGAAAAACTGTTTTTT. It codes for CASSLVATTNEKLFF.

This clonotype was picked up many times. The rearrangement joins TRBV20-1 to TRBJ2-7; tentatively, D is TRBD1 (6 bases). Germline V lookup: CDR1 DFQATT, CDR2 SNEGSKA (reference sequence). The CDR3 extends over 18 amino acids. V lost 2 bases and J 2 bases, leaving 25 bases between the germline ends. The CDR3 nucleotides read TGCAGTGCTAGAAGACAGGTATTGTTGGGGGCTCAAACCTACGAGCAGTACTTC. Amino acid sequence: CSARRQVLLGAQTYEQYF.

Only a few counts were recorded for this clonotype. The CDR3: CASSVLAGGLGTQYF. The CDR3 nucleotides are TGTGCCAGCAGCGTACTAGCGGGGGGACTCGGGACCCAGTACTTC. V gene TRBV2 combines with J gene TRBJ2-5; 12 bases align to TRBD2. The CDR3 sequence is 15 residues long. Germline V gene lookup returns CDR1 SNHLY and CDR2 FYNNEI. V was pared by 6 bases and J by 7 bases, with 9 bases of the junction left unmatched.

This clonotype was counted many times. The V gene is TRBV15, the J gene TRBJ2-5; 8 bases are shared with TRBD2. Losses at the gene ends were 5 bases for V and 2 bases for J; bases not matched to a gene: 7. The CDR3 length is 15 residues. Looked up from germline, CDR1 is LNHNV and CDR2 is YYDKDF (reference sequence). CDR3 DNA: TGTGCCACCAGCCCCCGGGGGGGGACACAAGAGACCCAGTACTTC. Protein product: CATSPRGGTQETQYF.

V gene TRBV2 combines with J gene TRBJ1-2; the D gene is possibly TRBD1 (5 bases). Germline assignment: CDR1 SNHLY and CDR2 FYNNEI. Trimming took off 11 bases at V and 11 bases at J, with 21 bases between the two ends. CDR3 length: 12 amino acids. CDR3 in DNA: TGTGCCCGCGATCCTGGAGGGACTGGGTACACCTTC. Protein: CARDPGGTGYTF.

On this clonotype: A much more abundant neighbour one base away suggests this may be a read error. This sequence joins TRBV5-1 and TRBJ1-4; D gene unclear. From germline, CDR1 is SGHRS and CDR2 YFSETQ. This CDR3 region has 12 residues. CDR3 sequence (DNA): TGCGCCAACAGCTTGGAGGATGAAAAACTGTTTTTT. Protein: CANSLEDEKLFF. Variable domain in full (rest from reference TRBV5-1 and TRBJ1-4): KAGVTQTPRYLIKTRGQQVTLSCSPISGHRSVSWYQQTPGQGLQFLFEYFSETQRNKGNFPGRFSGRQFSNSRSEMNVSTLELGDSALYLCANSLEDEKLFFGSGTQLSVL.

This clonotype appeared many times. V and J are TRBV5-5 and TRBJ2-7; TRBD1 is a possible D gene (5 bases). Germline V CDR1 and CDR2: SGHKS, YYEKEE (reference sequence). CDR3 length: 14 residues. The ends were cut back, 0 bases at V and 0 bases at J, with 7 bases in the middle. The CDR3 loop reads CASSLGQFSYEQYF. CDR3 bases: TGTGCCAGCAGCTTGGGACAGTTCTCCTACGAGCAGTACTTC.

This clonotype has only a few counts. The V and J genes are TRBV3-1 and TRBJ1-1; D might be TRBD1 (5 bases). Germline CDR1 reads LGHDT; CDR2 reads YNNKEL (reference sequence). V dropped 1 base and J dropped 6 bases, with 9 bases sitting between them. The CDR3 has 13 residues. CDR3 DNA: TGTGCCAGCAGCCAAGGGGGGTGGGCTGAAGCTTTCTTT. Residues: CASSQGGWAEAFF.

This clonotype was observed at least ten times. The V and J genes are TRBV7-2 and TRBJ2-1; the D is unclear. The germline V gene encodes CDR1 SGHTA and CDR2 FQGNSA. The CDR3 loop spans 12 amino acids. With 2 bases removed from V and 15 bases from J, the gap between germline ends came to 14 bases. CDR3 amino acids: CASSLLGKEMFF. In DNA form, the CDR3 reads TGTGCCAGCAGCTTATTAGGGAAGGAGATGTTCTTC.

This clonotype has a count of ten or more. The CDR3 nucleotides read TGTGCCAGCACCGACAGTTCTAGCACAGATACGCAGTATTTT. Its protein product is CASTDSSSTDTQYF. This chain joins TRBV12-3 or TRBV12-4 and TRBJ2-3, with D possibly matching TRBD1 (5 bases). V lost 7 bases, J lost 0 bases, and 11 bases lay in between. CDR3 length: 14 amino acids.